This T cell receptor beta chain appears in the sequencing data of a study of blood T cell repertoires in COVID-19. In its sample, this clone was seen once. Original processing methods: Cell counts per sample came from amplifying reference gene primers. Method: immunoSEQ multiplex PCR; TCRdb's copy keeps in-frame clones and lacks some. V, J and clone size are those of that table, while D and trimming were read from the DNA. The sample holds around 300,000 clones; approximately 90% are singletons and the top ten take 2% to 2.5%. Sample: PBMCs or T cells enriched from blood (not recorded which). The receptor was derived from a woman aged 55 to 70 in a cohort exposed to, infected with or recovered from COVID-19 (not recorded which).

The CDR3 reads CASSLTPGQGGGYTF. The CDR3 coding sequence is TGTGCCAGCAGTTTAACCCCCGGACAGGGGGGTGGCTACACCTTC. The chain is built from TRBV27 and TRBJ1-2; 10 bases line up with TRBD1. V was pared by 2 bases and J by 7 bases, with 7 bases of the junction left unmatched. In germline, CDR1 is MNHEY, CDR2 SMNVEV (reference sequence). This CDR3 is 15 amino acids long.